A single sample gave rise to the 19 T cell receptor beta chains below, sequenced in a study of response to subunit inactivated influenza vaccine. MiXCR was run by TCRdb on the RT-PCR reads, yielding one entry per CDR3 protein. This table has roughly 620,000 distinct CDR3 sequences, around 11% appearing once. These sequences were also reported in another study, on T cells expressing NK-cell markers. Per that study: UMIs accompanied the 5'RACE template switching by which TCR beta cDNA was made.

Source: PBMCs from blood, taken on the day of vaccination. These receptors were collected from a man aged 45 to 65 who received an inactivated influenza vaccine.

This clonotype showed up just a few times. The rearrangement uses TRBV5-1 and TRBJ2-7; TRBD1 matches 8 bases. This CDR3 is built from 15 residues. V was pared by 0 bases and J by 2 bases, with 4 bases of the junction left unmatched. CDR1 is SGHRS and CDR2 is YFSETQ in the germline V gene. The CDR3: CASSLGRGRPYEQYF. The CDR3 coding sequence is TGCGCCAGCAGCTTGGGCAGGGGGCGCCCCTACGAGCAGTACTTC.

This clonotype was seen a few times. CDR3 sequence: CSARDGTGGYGYTF. DNA of the CDR3: TGCAGTGCTAGAGACGGAACAGGGGGATATGGCTACACCTTC. V and J are TRBV20-1 and TRBJ1-2; 8 bases are a match to TRBD1. This CDR3 is built from 14 residues. The V segment lost 0 bases and the J segment 5 bases; nucleotides outside the gene matches: 5. Germline values: CDR1 DFQATT, CDR2 SNEGSKA (reference sequence).

The sample holds a few counts of this clonotype. V and J are TRBV9 and TRBJ2-7; 8 nucleotides line up with TRBD2. This CDR3 has 15 amino acids. Germline-derived CDR1 and CDR2 are SGDLS and YYNGEE. After removal of 3 bases from V and 0 bases from J, the junction contained 5 bases not matched to a gene. The CDR3 loop is CASSAHGTSSYEQYF. The DNA for the CDR3 is TGTGCCAGCAGCGCCCATGGGACTAGCTCCTACGAGCAGTACTTC. Filled out from reference TRBV9 and TRBJ2-7, the complete variable domain reads DSGVTQTPKHLITATGQRVTLRCSPRSGDLSVYWYQQSLDQGLQFLIQYYNGEERAKGNILERFSAQQFPDLHSELNLSSLELGDSALYFCASSAHGTSSYEQYFGPGTRLTVT.

This clonotype was seen at least ten times. The V and J genes are TRBV6-2 or TRBV6-3 and TRBJ2-7; 9 bases fit TRBD2. CDR1 and CDR2 from the germline V gene are MNHEY and SVGEGT. This CDR3 contains 15 residues. The J segment lost 0 bases and the V segment lost 6 bases, leaving 6 bases of the junction unmatched. The CDR3 DNA reads TGTGCCAGCAGCCCTCTAGCGGGGACCTCCTACGAGCAGTACTTC. Amino acid sequence: CASSPLAGTSYEQYF.

This sequence joins TRBV3-1 and TRBJ2-3, with 9 positions matching TRBD1. This CDR3 is 15 amino acids long. Germline CDR1 is LGHDT and CDR2 is YNNKEL (reference sequence). J lost 8 bases, V lost 3 bases, and 9 bases had no gene match. For the CDR3, the DNA is TGTGCCAGCAGCCAGGATCCGGGACAGGGAGCTACGCAGTATTTT. Amino acid sequence: CASSQDPGQGATQYF.

This sequence joins TRBV24-1 and TRBJ2-1; TRBD1 matches at 9 bases. CDR1 is KGHDR and CDR2 is SFDVKD in the germline V gene. This CDR3 region has 15 residues. The trim removed 0 bases at V and 9 bases at J, leaving 5 bases unmatched. CDR3 sequence reads: CATSDLDRGMGEQFF. CDR3 DNA: TGTGCCACCAGTGATTTGGACAGGGGGATGGGTGAGCAGTTCTTC.

The chain joins TRBV29-1 to TRBJ2-4; either TRBD1 or TRBD2 may fit D (5 bases each). V was pared by 6 bases and J by 13 bases, with 19 bases between. Per germline, CDR1 SQVTM and CDR2 ANQGSEA. There are 12 residues in the CDR3. The CDR3 spells CSVSSGTISQYF. In DNA, the CDR3 is TGCAGCGTGTCCTCCGGGACCATTTCGCAGTACTTC.

The gene calls are TRBV27 and TRBJ2-7; D not resolved. CDR3 length: 12 residues. Germline-derived CDR1 and CDR2 are MNHEY and SMNVEV (reference sequence). V was cut by 7 bases and J by 0 bases, with 7 bases left in between. The DNA of the CDR3 is TGTGCCAGCAAGGATCCCTCCTACGAGCAGTACTTC. Its protein product is CASKDPSYEQYF.

The rearrangement links TRBV7-2 to TRBJ2-7; 7 bases fit TRBD1. CDR1 is SGHTA and CDR2 is FQGNSA in the germline V gene. The CDR3 spans 14 residues. V shed 1 base, J shed 2 bases, and the junction held 2 bases outside the gene matches. This CDR3 reads CASSLVTGTYEQYF. CDR3 nucleotides: TGTGCCAGCAGCTTAGTGACAGGGACCTACGAGCAGTACTTC.

This clonotype came up a few times. The V gene is TRBV20-1, the J gene TRBJ2-3, with 11 bases aligning to TRBD1. There are 16 residues in the CDR3. Germline-derived CDR1 and CDR2 are DFQATT and SNEGSKA (reference sequence). V shed 4 bases, J shed 4 bases, and the junction held 10 bases outside the gene matches. CDR3 amino acids: CSATLKPGQGADTQYF. For the CDR3, the DNA is TGCAGTGCTACTTTAAAACCGGGACAGGGGGCAGATACGCAGTATTTT.

The chain has TRBV19 and TRBJ2-6, with D hard to call. The germline V and J ends were trimmed by 1 base and 0 bases, with 1 base remaining between them. The CDR3 contains 14 residues. Looked up from germline, CDR1 is LNHDA and CDR2 is SQIVND (reference sequence). CDR3 residues: CASSIGSGANVLTF. The CDR3 bases are TGTGCCAGTAGTATAGGCTCTGGGGCCAACGTCCTGACTTTC. Together with reference TRBV19 and TRBJ2-6, the CDR3 gives the full variable domain: DGGITQSPKYLFRKEGQNVTLSCEQNLNHDAMYWYRQDPGQGLRLIYYSQIVNDFQKGDIAEGYSVSREKKESFPLTVTSAQKNPTAFYLCASSIGSGANVLTFGAGSRLTVL.

In this sample, this clonotype turned up a few times. The chain joins TRBV7-8 to TRBJ2-7; either TRBD1 or TRBD2 may supply D (5 bases each). The V end was cut by 5 bases, the J end by 6 bases, with 11 bases between. CDR1 is SGHVS and CDR2 is FQNEAQ in the germline V gene. The CDR3 totals 12 residues. CDR3 region: CASSIGTREQYF. The CDR3 DNA reads TGTGCCAGCAGCATAGGGACCCGCGAGCAGTACTTC.

This clonotype has just a few counts. The chain employs TRBV7-6 and TRBJ2-1; unclear D gene. The CDR3 is 15 amino acids. V lost 2 bases, J lost 0 bases, and 8 bases lay in between. Germline loops: CDR1 SGHVS, CDR2 FNYEAQ. DNA of the CDR3: TGTGCCAGCAGCTTACCCCTTAGCTCCTACAATGAGCAGTTCTTC. Its translation: CASSLPLSSYNEQFF.

This clonotype was seen more than once but under ten times. This chain joins TRBV10-3 and TRBJ1-2; D ambiguous. The CDR3 is 15 residues long. Germline V gene data show CDR1 as ENHRY and CDR2 as SYGVKD. V was shortened by 2 bases and J by 0 bases, with 10 bases between the two germline ends. DNA for the CDR3: TGTGCCATCAGTGAGGGAGCAATCTCTAACTATGGCTACACCTTC. The encoded protein is CAISEGAISNYGYTF.

The chain is built from TRBV15 and TRBJ2-1, with 8 bases that match TRBD1. CDR1 is LNHNV and CDR2 is YYDKDF in the germline V gene (reference sequence). Trimming took 4 bases from V and 2 from J; bases not matched to a gene: 7. CDR3 size: 16 residues. The CDR3 DNA reads as TGTGCCACCAGCACCCGGCCAGGGGGCGCCTACAATGAGCAGTTCTTC. Translation: CATSTRPGGAYNEQFF.

This clonotype was observed a handful of times. The chain links TRBV7-8 to TRBJ1-5; D is ambiguous. Per germline, CDR1 SGHVS and CDR2 FQNEAQ. V was cut by 4 bases and J by 2 bases, with 9 bases left in between. CDR3 length: 14 residues. The CDR3 DNA reads TGTGCCAGCAGCTCCCAGTACGGCAATCAGCCCCAGCATTTT. Its protein product is CASSSQYGNQPQHF.

This clonotype was seen only a few times. V usage is TRBV3-1 and J usage is TRBJ2-5; D call uncertain. Trimming removed 0 bases at V and 3 bases at J, with 5 bases between. The germline V gene has CDR1 LGHDT and CDR2 YNNKEL (reference sequence). CDR3 length: 13 amino acids. CDR3 sequence reads: CASSQEAEETQYF. For the CDR3, the DNA is TGTGCCAGCAGCCAAGAGGCAGAAGAGACCCAGTACTTC.

The V gene is TRBV4-3, the J gene TRBJ2-3; D uncertain. The germline gives CDR1 LGHNA, CDR2 YSLEER. V was trimmed by 4 bases and J by 9 bases, leaving 23 bases between them. The CDR3 is 16 residues long. CDR3 nucleotide sequence: TGCGCCAGCAGCCCAGTTGAAGGGAACCACGCGGAAACGCAGTATTTT. Translated, it gives CASSPVEGNHAETQYF.

The CDR3 DNA reads TGTGCCAGCAGCCCGACTAGCGGGAGGTCCGAGCAGTACTTC. As protein: CASSPTSGRSEQYF. The chain uses TRBV3-1 and TRBJ2-7, with TRBD2 matching over 13 bases. V was clipped by 4 bases and J by 6 bases; unmatched bases: 3. This CDR3 is built from 14 residues. Germline V gene sequence: CDR1 LGHDT, CDR2 YNNKEL (reference sequence).